This T cell receptor beta chain was recovered during a study of T-cell memory formation after mild COVID-19. Findings and limits, study-wide: Pre-infection memory harbored some responding clones, suggesting cross-reactive memory joined.

Worth noting for this clonotype: Its target is unknown.

The J segment lost 2 bases and the V segment lost 7 bases, leaving 0 bases of the junction unmatched. The CDR3 consists of 13 residues. From germline, CDR1 is SGHRS and CDR2 YFSETQ. The TCR alpha and TCR beta cDNA libraries, bearing sample barcodes and UMIs, were generated by 5'RACE using constant-segment primers. TCRdb used MiXCR to reprocess the 5' RACE reads, holding one entry per CDR3 protein. The sample comprises 350,000 to 500,000 distinct CDR3 sequences, under 20% of which are singletons, and around a fifth rests with the top ten. The sequenced sample was PBMCs or a T cell subset sorted from them (not recorded which). The TCR originated in a man younger than 30 who had mild COVID-19 (a few samples of this study predate the infection). Cell type and time point are not known. The V call is TRBV5-1, the J call TRBJ2-7; 13 nucleotides agree with TRBD2. The CDR3 protein is CASGTSGTYEQYF. The CDR3, as DNA: TGCGCCAGCGGGACTAGCGGGACCTACGAGCAGTACTTC. The full variable domain, with the rest looked up from reference TRBV5-1 and TRBJ2-7, is KAGVTQTPRYLIKTRGQQVTLSCSPISGHRSVSWYQQTPGQGLQFLFEYFSETQRNKGNFPGRFSGRQFSNSRSEMNVSTLELGDSALYLCASGTSGTYEQYFGPGTRLTVT.